Below, one T cell receptor beta chain is given with its context. Profiling relied on immunoSEQ multiplex PCR, and the TCRdb table lists in-frame clones only, not all of them. The sample carries roughly 270,000 clones, over 75% recorded once. The sample is drawn from a study of Ad26.COV2.S vaccination and SARS-CoV-2 variants. CDR1 and CDR2 from the germline V gene are SEHNR and FQNEAQ (reference sequence). V lost 5 bases and J lost 2, with 16 bases in between. This CDR3 is built from 16 residues. The treatment here: about 20 received Ad26.COV2.S at low or high dose, single or two shots; about 5 received placebo; per-sample allocation not given. Repertoires come from day 63 after the first vaccine or placebo injection.

This chain joins TRBV7-9 and TRBJ1-3, with a possible D match to TRBD1 (5 bases). The sequencing used peripheral blood, collected in a trial of Ad26.COV2.S vaccine versus placebo. This receptor was obtained from a person aged 18-60 years who received the Ad26.COV2.S COVID-19 vaccine or a placebo. In DNA form, the CDR3 reads TGTGCCAGCAGCCCGGCCGGGACCGAGCCTGGAAACACCATATATTTT. This gives the protein CASSPAGTEPGNTIYF.